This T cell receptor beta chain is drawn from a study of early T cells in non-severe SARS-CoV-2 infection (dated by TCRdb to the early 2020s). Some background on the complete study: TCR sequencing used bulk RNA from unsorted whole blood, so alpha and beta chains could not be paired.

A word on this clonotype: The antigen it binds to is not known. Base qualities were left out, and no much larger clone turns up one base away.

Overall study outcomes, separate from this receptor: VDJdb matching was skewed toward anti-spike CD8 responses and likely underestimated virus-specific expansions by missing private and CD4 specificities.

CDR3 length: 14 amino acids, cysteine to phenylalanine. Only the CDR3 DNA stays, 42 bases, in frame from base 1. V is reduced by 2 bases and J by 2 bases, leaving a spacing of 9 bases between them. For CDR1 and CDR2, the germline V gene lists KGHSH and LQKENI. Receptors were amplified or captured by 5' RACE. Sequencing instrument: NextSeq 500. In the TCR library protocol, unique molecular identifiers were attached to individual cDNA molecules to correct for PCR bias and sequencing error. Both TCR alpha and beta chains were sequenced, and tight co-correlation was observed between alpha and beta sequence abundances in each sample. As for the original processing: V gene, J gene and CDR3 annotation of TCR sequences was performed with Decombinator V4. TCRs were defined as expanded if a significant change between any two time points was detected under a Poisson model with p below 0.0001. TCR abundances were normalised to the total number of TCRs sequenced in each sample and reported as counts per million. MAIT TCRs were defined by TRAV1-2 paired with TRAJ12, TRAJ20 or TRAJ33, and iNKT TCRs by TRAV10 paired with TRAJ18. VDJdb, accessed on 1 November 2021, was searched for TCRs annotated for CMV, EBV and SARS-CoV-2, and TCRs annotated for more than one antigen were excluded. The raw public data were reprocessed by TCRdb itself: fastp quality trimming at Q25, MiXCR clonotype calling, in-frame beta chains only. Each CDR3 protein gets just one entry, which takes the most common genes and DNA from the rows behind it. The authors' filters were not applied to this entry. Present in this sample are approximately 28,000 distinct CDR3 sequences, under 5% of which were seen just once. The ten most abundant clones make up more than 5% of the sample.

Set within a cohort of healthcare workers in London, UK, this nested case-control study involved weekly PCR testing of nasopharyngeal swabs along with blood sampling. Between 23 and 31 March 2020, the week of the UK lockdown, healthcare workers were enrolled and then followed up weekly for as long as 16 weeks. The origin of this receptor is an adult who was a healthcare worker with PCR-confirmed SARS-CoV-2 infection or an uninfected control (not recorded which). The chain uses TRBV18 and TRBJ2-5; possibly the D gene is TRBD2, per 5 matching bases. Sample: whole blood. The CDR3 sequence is CASSPGSAQETQYF. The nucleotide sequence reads TGTGCCAGCTCACCAGGTAGCGCACAAGAGACCCAGTACTTC.